Listed below are T cell receptor beta chains from one sample, sequenced in a study of CD8+ T cells in alopecia areata. Sequenced by immunoSEQ multiplex PCR; TCRdb stores in-frame clones only, minus some. The sample carries more than 200,000 clones, 67% recorded once. Sequencing was performed on CD4+ T cells sorted from blood, taken at week 0. The source of these receptors is a human donor with alopecia areata. The CDR3 runs from the conserved cysteine through the conserved F or W. A D gene is named only where the DNA matches it firmly. Some rows mark clone size as missing; the rest say once, few, many or name a class of expanded clone.

length	D	J	V	size	DNA	CDR3
15	.	TRBJ2-2	TRBV25-1	.	TGTGCCAGCAGTGAATGGGGCAGGAACACCGGGGAGCTGTTTTTT	CASSEWGRNTGELFF
14	.	TRBJ2-7	TRBV30	once	TGTGCCTGGAGTGTACTTGGCAGTTTCTACGAGCAGTACTTC	CAWSVLGSFYEQYF
14	.	TRBJ2-5	TRBV11-2	.	TGTGCCAGCAGCTTGCTCGGCGGACAAGAGACCCAGTACTTC	CASSLLGGQETQYF
15	.	TRBJ1-2	TRBV4-3	.	TGCGCCAGCTCCGGACACTCAGGGGAAGGCTATGGCTACACCTTC	CASSGHSGEGYGYTF
14	.	TRBJ2-7	TRBV19	.	TGTGCCAGTAGTAAAGGACACCCAGGATACGAGCAGTACTTC	CASSKGHPGYEQYF
15	TRBD2	TRBJ2-5	TRBV5-6	few	TGTGCCAGCAGCCCCATCTCTAGCGGTCAAGAGACCCAGTACTTC	CASSPISSGQETQYF
12	TRBD2	TRBJ2-1	TRBV30	.	TGTGCCTGGCTAGCGGGGTGGAATGAGCAGTTCTTC	CAWLAGWNEQFF
14	TRBD2	TRBJ2-5	TRBV6-5	.	TGTGCCAGCAGTTACGACACTAGCGGGCAGACCCAGTACTTC	CASSYDTSGQTQYF
15	.	TRBJ2-7	TRBV18	.	TGTGCCAGCTCACCAGGGATACCAGGACAATACGAGCAGTACTTC	CASSPGIPGQYEQYF
10	.	TRBJ2-1	TRBV29-1	few	TGCAGCGTTGGGGACAATGAGCAGTTCTTC	CSVGDNEQFF
16	TRBD2	TRBJ2-2	TRBV9	few	TGTGCCAGCAGCCCCAGGACTAGCGGGCCCACCGGGGAGCTGTTTTTT	CASSPRTSGPTGELFF
15	TRBD1	TRBJ1-6	TRBV5-1	few	TGCGCCAGCGCAACTTTCAACAGGGGTAATTCACCCCTCCACTTT	CASATFNRGNSPLHF
11	.	TRBJ2-5	TRBV19	.	TGTGCCAGTAGTGGGAGAGAGACCCAGTACTTC	CASSGRETQYF
12	.	TRBJ1-2	TRBV29-1	.	TGCAGCGTTCGGACGGCCGCCTATGGCTACACCTTC	CSVRTAAYGYTF
14	.	TRBJ2-1	TRBV4-3	.	TGCGCCAGCAGCCAATCGTACTCCTACAATGAGCAGTTCTTC	CASSQSYSYNEQFF
13	.	TRBJ2-7	TRBV6-5	once	TGTGCCAGCAGCCCCGGGACCGGGTGGGAGCAGTACTTC	CASSPGTGWEQYF
16	.	TRBJ2-7	TRBV4-1	.	TGCGCCAGCAGCCAAGTTGGGGGCACAAAACCCTACGAGCAGTACTTC	CASSQVGGTKPYEQYF
13	.	TRBJ2-5	TRBV29-1	.	TGCAGCGCTCGAATATGGACAGAAGAGACCCAGTACTTC	CSARIWTEETQYF
14	TRBD1	TRBJ1-2	TRBV30	.	TGTGCCTGGAGTGCCTCCGGACAGGACTATGGCTACACCTTC	CAWSASGQDYGYTF
14	.	TRBJ2-7	TRBV5-1	.	TGCGCCAGCTCCCAGCTCCCCTTGACCGGCGAGCAGTACTTC	CASSQLPLTGEQYF
15	.	TRBJ1-4	TRBV27	.	TGTGCCAGCACCCCCCGGGGGCCTCCAAATGAAAAACTGTTTTTT	CASTPRGPPNEKLFF
14	.	TRBJ1-1	TRBV5-1	.	TGCGCCAGCAGCTTGGCCTCTTTGGGCACTGAAGCTTTCTTT	CASSLASLGTEAFF
15	.	TRBJ1-1	TRBV10-2	.	TGCGCCAGCAGTGAGCGACAGGAGTTGAACACTGAAGCTTTCTTT	CASSERQELNTEAFF
14	.	TRBJ2-3	TRBV25-1	.	TGTGCCAGCAGGCCCCCCGGAACTTCTGATACGCAGTATTTT	CASRPPGTSDTQYF
15	TRBD1	TRBJ2-7	TRBV7-8	.	TGTGCCAGCAGCCTAGGACAGGCAACTGATGGCGAGCAGTACTTC	CASSLGQATDGEQYF
13	.	TRBJ1-1	TRBV29-1	.	TGCAGCGTTGTGCAGCCCTCAGGGACTGAAGCTTTCTTT	CSVVQPSGTEAFF
12	.	TRBJ2-5	TRBV10-1	.	TGCGCCAGCAGTGATGGAAGGGAGACCCAGTACTTC	CASSDGRETQYF
9	.	TRBJ1-1	TRBV7-2	.	TGTGCCAGCAGCCCGGGAGCTTTCTTT	CASSPGAFF
13	.	TRBJ2-5	TRBV18	.	TGTGCCAGCTCACCTGCGAGGGTTGAGACCCAGTACTTC	CASSPARVETQYF
18	TRBD2	TRBJ2-1	TRBV5-6	.	TGTGCCAGCAGCTGGGGCGGGGGGACTCAGCTGGCGGGCAATGAGCAGTTCTTC	CASSWGGGTQLAGNEQFF
16	.	TRBJ1-5	TRBV19	.	TGTGCCAGTAGCCGGCGAGTTGGGGCCAGCAATCAGCCCCAGCATTTT	CASSRRVGASNQPQHF
12	.	TRBJ1-2	TRBV30	once	TGTGCCTGGAAAGGAGGGCCAGGGGGCTACACCTTC	CAWKGGPGGYTF
16	.	TRBJ1-4	TRBV4-3	.	TGCGCCAGCAGCCAAGATGGGTCAGGCCGGATCGAAAAACTGTTTTTT	CASSQDGSGRIEKLFF
13	TRBD1	TRBJ2-7	TRBV29-1	.	TGCAGCGCCGAGGGGGCTGCAACCTACGAGCAGTACTTC	CSAEGAATYEQYF
14	.	TRBJ2-5	TRBV9	.	TGTGCCAGCAGCGTAGGTCAAGGTATACAGACCCAGTACTTC	CASSVGQGIQTQYF
14	.	TRBJ2-5	TRBV30	.	TGTGCCTGGTATCGAGGCGGAAACCAAGAGACCCAGTACTTC	CAWYRGGNQETQYF
13	TRBD1	TRBJ1-1	TRBV30	.	TGTGCCTGGACCGGGACAGGGCACACTGAAGCTTTCTTT	CAWTGTGHTEAFF
15	TRBD1	TRBJ2-7	TRBV27	once	TGTGCCAGCAGTTTGAAACAGGGGGGCACCTACGAGCAGTACTTC	CASSLKQGGTYEQYF
12	.	TRBJ1-1	TRBV2	.	TGTGCCAGCAGTCAGGATCACACTGAAGCTTTCTTT	CASSQDHTEAFF
13	.	TRBJ2-7	TRBV7-9	.	TGTGCCAGCAACCCTGACAGGTCCTACGAGCAGTACTTC	CASNPDRSYEQYF
15	TRBD1	TRBJ2-5	TRBV9	.	TGTGCCAGCAGCCCCCGGGACAGGGGGGTAGAGACCCAGTACTTC	CASSPRDRGVETQYF
13	.	TRBJ1-2	TRBV2	.	TGTGCCAGCAGTCCCCAGGGGCAGCGAGGCTACACCTTC	CASSPQGQRGYTF
14	.	TRBJ1-2	TRBV7-9	.	TGTGCCAGCAGGTCCGTTGGGGGGTTCTATGGCTACACCTTC	CASRSVGGFYGYTF
14	.	TRBJ2-7	TRBV10-3	few	TGTGCCATCAGTGAGTCCTCACAGGGCTACGAGCAGTACTTC	CAISESSQGYEQYF
15	.	TRBJ1-1	TRBV5-4	.	TGTGCCAGCAGCTTGGAGGGTTTACGAGGCACTGAAGCTTTCTTT	CASSLEGLRGTEAFF
14	.	TRBJ1-5	TRBV5-4	.	TGTGCCAGCAGCTCCGGGATCCGCAATCAGCCCCAGCATTTT	CASSSGIRNQPQHF
14	.	TRBJ2-7	TRBV5-1	.	TGCGCCAGCAGCTTGGCTGCGGGCACCTACGAGCAGTACTTC	CASSLAAGTYEQYF
16	.	TRBJ2-7	TRBV4-3	.	TGCGCCAGCAGCCAAGATCGAGGAGACAGCAGCTACGAGCAGTACTTC	CASSQDRGDSSYEQYF
13	.	TRBJ2-5	TRBV27	.	TGTGCCAGCAGTCCAGAAACCGGGACACCTTTGTACTTC	CASSPETGTPLYF
14	.	TRBJ2-5	TRBV29-1	.	TGCAGCGTATTTAATTCGGGGGCAGAAGAGACCCAGTACTTC	CSVFNSGAEETQYF
14	TRBD1	TRBJ1-2	TRBV15	few	TGTGCCACCAGCAGAGATCAGGGGGCGAGAGGCTACACCTTC	CATSRDQGARGYTF
13	.	TRBJ1-5	TRBV30	.	TGTGCCTGGAGTGGCACGGGGCTGCAGCCCCAGCATTTT	CAWSGTGLQPQHF
12	.	TRBJ2-5	TRBV7-7	once	TGTGCTAGCAGCCACCCCCAAGAGACCCAGTACTTC	CASSHPQETQYF
15	TRBD1	TRBJ2-5	TRBV30	.	TGTGCCTGGAAGCGCCGTGACAGGGGTTTGGAGACCCAGTACTTC	CAWKRRDRGLETQYF